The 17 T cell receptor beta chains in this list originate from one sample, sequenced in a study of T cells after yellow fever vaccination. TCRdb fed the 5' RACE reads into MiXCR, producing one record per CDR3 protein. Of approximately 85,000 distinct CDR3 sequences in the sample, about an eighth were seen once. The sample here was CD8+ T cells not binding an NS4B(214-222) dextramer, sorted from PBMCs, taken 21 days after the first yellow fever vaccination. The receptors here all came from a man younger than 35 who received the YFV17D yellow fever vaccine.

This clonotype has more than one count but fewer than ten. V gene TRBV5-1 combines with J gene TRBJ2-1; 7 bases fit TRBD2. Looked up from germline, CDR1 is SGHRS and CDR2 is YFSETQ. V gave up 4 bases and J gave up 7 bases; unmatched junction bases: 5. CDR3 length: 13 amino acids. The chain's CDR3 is CASSPYSGNEQFF. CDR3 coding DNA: TGCGCCAGCAGCCCCTATAGCGGGAATGAGCAGTTCTTC. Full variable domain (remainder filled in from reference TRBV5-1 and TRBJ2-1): KAGVTQTPRYLIKTRGQQVTLSCSPISGHRSVSWYQQTPGQGLQFLFEYFSETQRNKGNFPGRFSGRQFSNSRSEMNVSTLELGDSALYLCASSPYSGNEQFFGPGTRLTVL.

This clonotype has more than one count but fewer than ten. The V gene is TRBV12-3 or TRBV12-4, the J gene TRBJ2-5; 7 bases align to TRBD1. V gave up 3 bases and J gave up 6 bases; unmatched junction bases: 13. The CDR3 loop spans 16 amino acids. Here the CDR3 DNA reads TGTGCCAGCAGTTTTTGGGACAGCATAGCTCCCAAGACCCAGTACTTC. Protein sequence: CASSFWDSIAPKTQYF.

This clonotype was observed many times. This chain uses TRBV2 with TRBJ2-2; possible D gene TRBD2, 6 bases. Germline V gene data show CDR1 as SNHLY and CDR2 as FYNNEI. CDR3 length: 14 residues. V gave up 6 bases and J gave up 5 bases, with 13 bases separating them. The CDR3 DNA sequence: TGTGCCAGCAGCCCTAATGGGGGGACCGGGGAGCTGTTTTTT. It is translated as CASSPNGGTGELFF.

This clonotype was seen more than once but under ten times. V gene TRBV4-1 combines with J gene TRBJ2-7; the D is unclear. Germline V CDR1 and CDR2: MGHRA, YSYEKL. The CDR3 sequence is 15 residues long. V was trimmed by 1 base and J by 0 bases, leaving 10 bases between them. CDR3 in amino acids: CASSQGQEASYEQYV. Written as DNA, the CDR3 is TGCGCCAGCAGCCAAGGACAAGAAGCCTCCTACGAGCAGTACGTC.

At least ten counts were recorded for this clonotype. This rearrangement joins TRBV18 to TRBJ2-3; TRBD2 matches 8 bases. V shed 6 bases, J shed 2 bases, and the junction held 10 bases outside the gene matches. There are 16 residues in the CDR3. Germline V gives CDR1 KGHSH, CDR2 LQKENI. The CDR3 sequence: CASSPTSATTTDTQYF. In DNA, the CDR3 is TGTGCCAGCTCGCCGACTAGCGCCACCACCACAGATACGCAGTATTTT.

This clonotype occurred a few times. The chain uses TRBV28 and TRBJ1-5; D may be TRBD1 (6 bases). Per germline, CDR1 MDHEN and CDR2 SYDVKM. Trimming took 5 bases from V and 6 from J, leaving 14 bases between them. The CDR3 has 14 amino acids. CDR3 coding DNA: TGTGCCAGCAGTCCACACAGGGTTATTCAGCCCCAGCATTTT. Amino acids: CASSPHRVIQPQHF.

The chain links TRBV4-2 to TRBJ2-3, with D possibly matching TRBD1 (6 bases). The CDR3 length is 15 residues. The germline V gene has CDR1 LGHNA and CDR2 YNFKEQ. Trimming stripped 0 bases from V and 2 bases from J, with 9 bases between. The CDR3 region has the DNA TGTGCCAGCAGCCAAGAAGGGGGACCCACAGATACGCAGTATTTT. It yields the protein CASSQEGGPTDTQYF.

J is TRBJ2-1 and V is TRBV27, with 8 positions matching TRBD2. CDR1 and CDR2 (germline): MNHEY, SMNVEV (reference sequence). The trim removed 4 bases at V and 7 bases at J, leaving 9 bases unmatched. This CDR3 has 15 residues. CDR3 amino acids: CASSSLAGGWNEQFF. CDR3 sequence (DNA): TGTGCCAGCAGTTCCCTCGCGGGGGGCTGGAATGAGCAGTTCTTC.

CDR3 sequence: CASNRRTGQGAYEQYF. DNA for the CDR3: TGTGCCAGCAACCGAAGAACGGGACAGGGGGCCTACGAGCAGTACTTC. The gene calls are TRBV7-2 and TRBJ2-7, with 11 bases that match TRBD1. Losses at the gene ends were 7 bases for V and 2 bases for J; bases not matched to a gene: 10. The CDR3 is 16 amino acids. CDR1 is SGHTA and CDR2 is FQGNSA in the germline V gene.

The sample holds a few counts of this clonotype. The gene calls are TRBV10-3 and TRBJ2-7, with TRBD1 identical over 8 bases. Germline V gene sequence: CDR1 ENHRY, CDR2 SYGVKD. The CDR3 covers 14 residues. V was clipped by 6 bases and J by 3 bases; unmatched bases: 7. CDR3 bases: TGTGCCATCAGCCGACAGGGGAAAGGCTACGAGCAGTACGTC. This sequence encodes CAISRQGKGYEQYV.

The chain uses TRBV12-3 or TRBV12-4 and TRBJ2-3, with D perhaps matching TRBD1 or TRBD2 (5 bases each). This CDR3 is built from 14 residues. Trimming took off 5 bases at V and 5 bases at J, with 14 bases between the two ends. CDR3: CASSPGTGQDTQYF. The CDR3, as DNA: TGTGCCAGCAGTCCCGGGACGGGTCAAGATACGCAGTATTTT.

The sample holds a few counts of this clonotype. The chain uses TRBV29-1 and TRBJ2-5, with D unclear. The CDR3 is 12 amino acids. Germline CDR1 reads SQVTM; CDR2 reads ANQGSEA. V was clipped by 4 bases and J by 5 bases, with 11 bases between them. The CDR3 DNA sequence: TGCAGCGTTGTGGGGTCATGGGAGACCCAGTACTTC. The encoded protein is CSVVGSWETQYF. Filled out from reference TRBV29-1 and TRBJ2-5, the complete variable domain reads SAVISQKPSRDICQRGTSLTIQCQVDSQVTMMFWYRQQPGQSLTLIATANQGSEATYESGFVIDKFPISRPNLTFSTLTVSNMSPEDSSIYLCSVVGSWETQYFGPGTRLLVL.

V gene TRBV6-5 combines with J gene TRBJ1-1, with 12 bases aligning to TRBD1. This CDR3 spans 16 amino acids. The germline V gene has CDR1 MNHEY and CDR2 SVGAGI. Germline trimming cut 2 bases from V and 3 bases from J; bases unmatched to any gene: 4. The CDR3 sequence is CASSYRGDRGHTEAFF. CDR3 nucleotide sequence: TGTGCCAGCAGTTACCGAGGGGACAGGGGGCACACTGAAGCTTTCTTT.

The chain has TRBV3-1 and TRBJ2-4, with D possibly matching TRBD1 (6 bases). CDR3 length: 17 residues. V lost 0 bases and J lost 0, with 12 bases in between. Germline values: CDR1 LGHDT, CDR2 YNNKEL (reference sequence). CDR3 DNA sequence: TGTGCCAGCAGCCAAGAGGTAGGACAGCGAGCCAAAAACATTCAGTACTTC. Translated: CASSQEVGQRAKNIQYF. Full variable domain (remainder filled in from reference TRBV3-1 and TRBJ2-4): DTAVSQTPKYLVTQMGNDKSIKCEQNLGHDTMYWYKQDSKKFLKIMFSYNNKELIINETVPNRFSPKSPDKAHLNLHINSLELGDSAVYFCASSQEVGQRAKNIQYFGAGTRLSVL.

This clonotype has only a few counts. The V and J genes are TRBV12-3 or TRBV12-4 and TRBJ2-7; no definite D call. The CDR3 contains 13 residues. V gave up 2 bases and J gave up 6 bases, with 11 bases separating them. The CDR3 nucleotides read TGTGCCAGCAGTTTAAGGCCGACCCTCGAGCAGTACGTC. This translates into CASSLRPTLEQYV.

The CDR3 protein is CASSVGNTGELFF. The CDR3 coding sequence is TGTGCCAGCAGCGTAGGGAACACCGGGGAGCTGTTTTTT. The chain combines TRBV9 with TRBJ2-2; D remains ambiguous. CDR1 and CDR2 from the germline V gene are SGDLS and YYNGEE. This CDR3 region has 13 residues. The ends were cut back, 0 bases at V and 1 base at J, with 1 base in the middle. Combining the CDR3 with reference TRBV9 and TRBJ2-2 gives the whole variable domain DSGVTQTPKHLITATGQRVTLRCSPRSGDLSVYWYQQSLDQGLQFLIQYYNGEERAKGNILERFSAQQFPDLHSELNLSSLELGDSALYFCASSVGNTGELFFGEGSRLTVL.

CDR3 amino acids: CSATHSGGLSYEQYV. The CDR3 coding sequence is TGCAGTGCTACACATAGCGGGGGGTTGTCCTACGAGCAGTACGTC. V is TRBV20-1 and J is TRBJ2-7; 10 positions agree with TRBD2. The germline V gene has CDR1 DFQATT and CDR2 SNEGSKA (reference sequence). The length of the CDR3 is 15 residues. The V gene end was trimmed by 4 bases and the J gene end by 1 base; junction bases not matched to a gene: 7.